One and the same sample provided the 26 T cell receptor beta chains below, sequenced in a study of T-cell reconstitution after alpha-beta-depleted transplantation in children. Unique molecular identifiers were incorporated when the TCRbeta library was constructed. TCRdb called the PCR reads again in MiXCR, with one record for every CDR3 protein. The table includes about 240,000 distinct CDR3 sequences, about a quarter detected once. The sequencing used PBMCs, collected before TCRalphabeta/CD19-depleted stem cell transplant. The origin of the receptors is a girl aged 2 to 10 with Fanconi anemia, due to receive a stem cell transplant.

This sequence joins TRBV9 and TRBJ2-2; no definite D call. The V gene lost 0 bases and the J gene lost 6 bases, with 12 bases spanning the gap. Germline values: CDR1 SGDLS, CDR2 YYNGEE. The CDR3 runs to 15 residues. CDR3 in DNA: TGTGCCAGCAGCGTAGACGCGTTATCTTCCGGGGAGCTGTTTTTT. This codes for CASSVDALSSGELFF.

V is TRBV23-1 and J is TRBJ2-7; 8 positions match TRBD2. TRBV23-1 is an open reading frame, and its role is uncertain. This CDR3 comprises 15 residues. Trimming removed 7 bases from V and 3 bases from J; junction bases left unmatched: 11. The CDR3 here is CASMKVDGRDYEQYF. CDR3 sequence (DNA): TGCGCCAGCATGAAGGTCGACGGGAGGGACTACGAGCAGTACTTC.

This clonotype was counted a few times. The genes are TRBV5-1 and TRBJ2-7, with 9 bases that match TRBD1. V lost 4 bases to trimming and J lost 6 bases; unmatched junction nucleotides: 8. This CDR3 comprises 14 residues. Germline V lookup: CDR1 SGHRS, CDR2 YFSETQ. Here the CDR3 reads CASSGQGSPGEQYF. DNA for the CDR3: TGCGCCAGCAGCGGACAGGGGTCCCCCGGCGAGCAGTACTTC.

The rearrangement links TRBV20-1 to TRBJ2-7; the D is unclear. Germline assignment: CDR1 DFQATT and CDR2 SNEGSKA (reference sequence). The V and J ends lost 6 bases and 6 bases respectively, with 12 bases between them. There are 11 residues in the CDR3. CDR3 amino acids: CSAKLKGEQYF. CDR3 DNA sequence: TGCAGTGCCAAACTGAAGGGCGAGCAGTACTTC.

The chain recombines TRBV13 with TRBJ2-3, with a tentative D call TRBD2 (6 bases). The germline gives CDR1 PRHDT, CDR2 FYEKMQ (reference sequence). The V end was cut by 0 bases, the J end by 0 bases, with 16 bases between. The length of the CDR3 is 18 residues. For the CDR3, the DNA is TGTGCCAGCAGCTTAGGTGGTAGCGGTGCTCTGAGCACAGATACGCAGTATTTT. Its translation: CASSLGGSGALSTDTQYF. The variable domain in full, completed from reference TRBV13 and TRBJ2-3, reads AAGVIQSPRHLIKEKRETATLKCYPIPRHDTVYWYQQGPGQDPQFLISFYEKMQSDKGSIPDRFSAQQFSDYHSELNMSSLELGDSALYFCASSLGGSGALSTDTQYFGPGTRLTVL.

This clonotype came up a few times. This rearrangement joins TRBV7-3 to TRBJ2-1; 9 bases fit TRBD2. After removal of 5 bases from V and 8 bases from J, the junction contained 10 bases not matched to a gene. The CDR3 runs 15 residues. Germline-derived CDR1 and CDR2 are SGHTA and FQGTGA. CDR3 amino acids: CASSEAGGPYYEQFF. The CDR3 DNA is TGTGCCAGCAGCGAAGCGGGGGGCCCGTACTATGAGCAGTTCTTC.

This clonotype was observed at least ten times. The chain couples TRBV13 to TRBJ2-7; 8 nucleotides match TRBD2. Germline loops: CDR1 PRHDT, CDR2 FYEKMQ (reference sequence). Trimming cost V 5 bases and J 2 bases; bases outside gene matches: 5. CDR3 length equals 14 residues. CDR3 amino acids: CASSLGLVAYEQYF. The CDR3 DNA reads as TGTGCCAGCAGCCTGGGACTAGTCGCCTACGAGCAGTACTTC.

This clonotype was observed many times. This chain joins TRBV7-2 and TRBJ2-1; TRBD2 is a possible D gene (5 bases). CDR1 SGHTA and CDR2 FQGNSA come from the germline V gene. This CDR3 contains 11 residues. The ends were cut back, 5 bases at V and 11 bases at J, with 10 bases in the middle. CDR3: CASSTPGKQFF. The CDR3 nucleotides are TGTGCCAGCAGCACCCCGGGAAAGCAGTTCTTC.

This chain connects TRBV29-1 to TRBJ2-1; 9 nucleotides line up with TRBD2. With V trimmed by 6 bases and J by 2 bases, 14 bases remained unmatched. Germline CDR1 SQVTM, CDR2 ANQGSEA. The CDR3 runs 17 residues. CDR3 in amino acids: CSVELLVGGRAYNEQFF. For the CDR3, the DNA is TGCAGCGTCGAGCTTTTGGTCGGCGGGAGGGCCTACAATGAGCAGTTCTTC.

V gene TRBV27 combines with J gene TRBJ2-7, with D possibly TRBD2 on 6 matching bases. The germline gives CDR1 MNHEY, CDR2 SMNVEV (reference sequence). This CDR3 is built from 16 residues. Trimming removed 5 bases from V and 3 bases from J, with 20 bases in between. CDR3 loop: CASSPSTSQPIYEQYF. Here the CDR3 DNA reads TGTGCCAGCAGTCCATCCACTAGCCAACCTATCTACGAGCAGTACTTC.

At least ten counts were recorded for this clonotype. Here the CDR3 reads CSAAETKGAYEQYF. The CDR3 DNA is TGCAGTGCCGCGGAGACGAAAGGGGCCTACGAGCAGTACTTC. The rearrangement uses TRBV20-1 and TRBJ2-7, with D perhaps matching TRBD1 (5 bases). Trimming stripped 6 bases from V and 2 bases from J, with 17 bases between. CDR1 and CDR2 (germline): DFQATT, SNEGSKA (reference sequence). The CDR3 is 14 amino acids.

This clonotype has more than one count but fewer than ten. This chain links TRBV29-1 with TRBJ1-2, with D perhaps TRBD1 (5 bases). Germline V CDR1 and CDR2: SQVTM, ANQGSEA. CDR3 length: 13 amino acids. V shed 8 bases and J shed 7 bases, with 20 bases lying between them. The CDR3 region has the DNA TGCAGCACATGGGAACCCGAGGGACCTGGCTACACCTTC. Translation: CSTWEPEGPGYTF.

The rearrangement joins TRBV6-2 or TRBV6-3 to TRBJ2-2; 11 bases agree with TRBD2. J gave up 3 bases and V 0 bases, and 6 bases lay outside the gene matches. Germline CDR1 MNHEY, CDR2 SVGEGT. CDR3 length equals 18 residues. This CDR3 is CASSYSSGTSGHTGELFF. CDR3 coding DNA: TGTGCCAGCAGTTACTCGAGCGGGACTAGCGGCCACACCGGGGAGCTGTTTTTT.

This clonotype was detected a few times. This rearrangement joins TRBV20-1 to TRBJ1-2; D unclear. With 4 bases removed from V and 8 bases from J, the gap between germline ends came to 14 bases. The CDR3 has 12 residues. From germline, CDR1 is DFQATT and CDR2 SNEGSKA (reference sequence). The CDR3 region is CSAMAGLPGYTF. DNA for the CDR3: TGCAGTGCTATGGCAGGCCTTCCAGGCTACACCTTC.

This clonotype was seen a few times. This chain joins TRBV29-1 and TRBJ2-5, with D perhaps TRBD1 or TRBD2 (6 bases each). Trimming pared 4 bases from V and 7 bases from J, leaving 13 bases between. CDR1 is SQVTM, CDR2 ANQGSEA, per germline. This CDR3 spans 12 amino acids. The chain's CDR3 is CSVAEGEATQYF. In DNA form, the CDR3 reads TGCAGCGTTGCCGAGGGGGAGGCGACCCAGTACTTC. The full variable domain, rest sourced from reference TRBV29-1 and TRBJ2-5, is SAVISQKPSRDICQRGTSLTIQCQVDSQVTMMFWYRQQPGQSLTLIATANQGSEATYESGFVIDKFPISRPNLTFSTLTVSNMSPEDSSIYLCSVAEGEATQYFGPGTRLLVL.

This clonotype showed up just a few times. This sequence joins TRBV29-1 and TRBJ2-7, with 11 bases fitting TRBD1. V lost 4 bases to trimming and J lost 3 bases; unmatched junction nucleotides: 5. In germline, CDR1 is SQVTM, CDR2 ANQGSEA. The CDR3 has 14 residues. As DNA, the CDR3 is TGCAGCGTTGTGGCCGGGACAGGGGGCTACGAGCAGTACTTC. As protein: CSVVAGTGGYEQYF.

This chain links TRBV6-1 with TRBJ2-7; 7 bases align to TRBD2. Trimming took 7 bases from V and 2 from J; bases not matched to a gene: 8. Per germline, CDR1 MNHNS and CDR2 SASEGT. The CDR3 loop spans 14 amino acids. The CDR3: CASTPSLAAYEQYF. In DNA, the CDR3 is TGTGCCAGCACCCCGAGCCTAGCGGCCTACGAGCAGTACTTC.

Only a few counts were recorded for this clonotype. The rearrangement uses TRBV19 and TRBJ2-3; D gene ambiguous. The CDR3 consists of 12 residues. Germline assignment: CDR1 LNHDA and CDR2 SQIVND (reference sequence). Trimming left V 6 bases short and J 3 bases short, with 7 bases between. CDR3 protein: CASSRRTDTQYF. CDR3 DNA sequence: TGTGCCAGTAGCCGACGGACAGATACGCAGTATTTT.

The chain carries TRBV9 and TRBJ2-1, with 7 bases matching TRBD2. The CDR3 has 17 residues. Germline V gives CDR1 SGDLS, CDR2 YYNGEE. V was pared by 0 bases and J by 5 bases, with 11 bases of the junction left unmatched. The CDR3 is CASSVARPGGLNNEQFF. DNA of the CDR3: TGTGCCAGCAGCGTAGCTCGACCGGGGGGATTGAACAATGAGCAGTTCTTC. The whole variable domain, remainder taken from reference TRBV9 and TRBJ2-1, is DSGVTQTPKHLITATGQRVTLRCSPRSGDLSVYWYQQSLDQGLQFLIQYYNGEERAKGNILERFSAQQFPDLHSELNLSSLELGDSALYFCASSVARPGGLNNEQFFGPGTRLTVL.

This clonotype showed up many times. This chain's CDR3 is CASSADASEQYF. CDR3 bases: TGTGCCAGCTCGGCGGACGCCTCCGAGCAGTACTTC. The gene calls are TRBV6-6 and TRBJ2-7; D is unresolved. This CDR3 is built from 12 residues. Deletions cut 8 bases from V and 6 bases from J, with 14 bases between. Germline CDR1 reads MNHNY; CDR2 reads SVGAGI (reference sequence).

At least ten counts were recorded for this clonotype. The rearrangement joins TRBV6-2 or TRBV6-3 to TRBJ2-2; TRBD1 might be the D (5 bases). The CDR3 runs 14 residues. Germline V gene sequence: CDR1 MNHEY, CDR2 SVGEGT. V lost 8 bases and J lost 2, with 12 bases in between. Here the CDR3 DNA reads TGTGCCAGCGGGGCCTTCTTCAACACCGGGGAGCTGTTTTTT. Translating gives CASGAFFNTGELFF.

The chain is built from TRBV20-1 and TRBJ2-3; D is ambiguous. The V end lost 1 base, the J end lost 0 bases, and 14 bases lay between the germline ends. CDR1 is DFQATT, CDR2 SNEGSKA, per germline (reference sequence). This CDR3 comprises 16 residues. CDR3 nucleotides: TGCAGTGCTAGAGGAGGCCGGCTAGGCAGCACAGATACGCAGTATTTT. Residues: CSARGGRLGSTDTQYF.

This clonotype was picked up many times. The rearrangement joins TRBV5-8 to TRBJ2-1; TRBD2 aligns across 7 bases. CDR3 length: 17 amino acids. CDR1 is SGHTS, CDR2 YDEGEE, per germline. The junction had 8 bases not matched to a gene; V was cut back by 0 bases and J by 2 bases. Here the CDR3 reads CASSLGRLGGAYNEQFF. For the CDR3, the DNA is TGTGCCAGCAGCTTGGGGCGTTTGGGGGGGGCCTACAATGAGCAGTTCTTC.

J is TRBJ2-2 and V is TRBV20-1; D remains ambiguous. The V gene lost 4 bases and the J gene lost 2 bases, with 11 bases spanning the gap. CDR3 length: 14 residues. CDR1 is DFQATT, CDR2 SNEGSKA, per germline (reference sequence). CDR3 sequence (DNA): TGCAGTGCTAATCGACCGGTTAACACCGGGGAGCTGTTTTTT. Amino acid sequence: CSANRPVNTGELFF.

This clonotype came up a few times. The chain links TRBV29-1 to TRBJ2-1; D unresolved. With 7 bases removed from V and 14 bases from J, the gap between germline ends came to 9 bases. Germline CDR1 is SQVTM and CDR2 is ANQGSEA. This CDR3 comprises 8 residues. This CDR3 is CSASQEFF. CDR3 DNA: TGCAGCGCCAGTCAGGAGTTCTTC.

This clonotype was counted many times. This rearrangement joins TRBV29-1 to TRBJ2-7; 8 bases map to TRBD2. J was trimmed by 2 bases and V by 7 bases; bases with no gene match: 7. This CDR3 has 13 residues. Germline V gene sequence: CDR1 SQVTM, CDR2 ANQGSEA. CDR3: CSATLGRAYEQYF. The CDR3, as DNA: TGCAGCGCCACCCTCGGGAGGGCCTACGAGCAGTACTTC.